This T cell receptor beta chain was profiled in a study of beta chain features in type 1 diabetes. Study-wide results and caveats: The naive, central memory and Treg TCRB repertoires of patients appeared to be more similar to one another than those of healthy donors. A moderate, significant TCRB CDR3 shortening appeared in type 1 diabetes across four CD4+ subsets.

This clone was observed a few times. Its cognate antigen is unknown. Germline-derived CDR1 and CDR2 are GTSNPN and SVGIG (reference sequence). J gave up 2 bases and V 4 bases, and 0 bases lay outside the gene matches. The CDR3 spans 12 residues. Sequenced material consisted of expressed TCRB transcripts (all of the isolated RNA was reverse transcribed). Measured with immunoSEQ multiplex PCR; TCRdb has only the in-frame clones, and not every one. The sample includes 600,000 to 700,000 clones, 9.5% to 15% seen only once; the top ten take more than 0.095%. This sequence was found in a young man with type 1 diabetes. Sequenced sample: naive CD4+ T cells from blood. The chain employs TRBV30 and TRBJ1-2; 8 positions agree with TRBD1. The CDR3 spells CAWTGGNYGYTF. The CDR3 DNA reads TGTGCCTGGACAGGGGGCAACTATGGCTACACCTTC.